A selection of T cell receptor beta chains follows, all from one sample in a study of Tregs in tolerant kidney transplant recipients. The data were produced by immunoSEQ multiplex PCR, yet TCRdb's version contains in-frame clones alone and is incomplete. The sample has 98,000 or so clones, nearly 90% seen once. The source was CD4+ T cells from blood, collected before the transplant. These receptors all stem from a human donor who received a combined kidney and bone marrow transplant. CDR3s include the opening cysteine and the closing phenylalanine or tryptophan. A D gene is named only where the DNA matches it firmly. Size is stated for part of the rows, as once, few or many counts, or as a class when the clone is expanded.

size,D,J,V,DNA,CDR3
NA,TRBD2,TRBJ2-3,TRBV2,TGTGCCAGCAGCCTAGCGGGAACAACAGATACGCAGTATTTT,CASSLAGTTDTQYF
NA,TRBD1,TRBJ1-6,TRBV18,TGTGCCAGCTCATCCGACCGGGACAGCCCACCCCTCCACTTT,CASSSDRDSPPLHF
NA,TRBD2,TRBJ2-5,TRBV5-4,TGTGCCAGCAGCTCAAACCTAATGAGGATAGCGGGAGGGCCGGAGACCCAGTACTTC,CASSSNLMRIAGGPETQYF
NA,NA,TRBJ2-3,TRBV27,TGTGCCAGCAGTTTATCGAAGGGGGGGTTGGCAGATACGCAGTATTTT,CASSLSKGGLADTQYF
NA,TRBD1,TRBJ1-2,TRBV2,TGTGCCAGCACCGGAGGGACAGGGAACTATGGCTACACCTTC,CASTGGTGNYGYTF
NA,NA,TRBJ2-1,TRBV11-2,TGTGCCAGCAGCTTAGATGGGCTGGGCTCAAGCTCCTACAATGAGCAGTTCTTC,CASSLDGLGSSSYNEQFF
once,NA,TRBJ1-4,TRBV7-9,TGTGCCAGCAGCCTCGGGGGAGACCTGTTTTTT,CASSLGGDLFF
NA,TRBD2,TRBJ2-3,TRBV7-8,TGTGCCAGCAGCCGCATTCCGGGGGGGCCGGGAGATACGCAGTATTTT,CASSRIPGGPGDTQYF
few,TRBD2,TRBJ2-5,TRBV5-4,TGTGCCAGCAGCTCTCTTTCCGGGACTAGCGGGAGCAGAGAGACCCAGTACTTC,CASSSLSGTSGSRETQYF
NA,TRBD1,TRBJ1-5,TRBV6-6,TGTGCCAGCAGAGGGACAGGGTATTATGGCAATCAGCCCCAGCATTTT,CASRGTGYYGNQPQHF
NA,NA,TRBJ2-2,TRBV11-2,TGTGCCAGCAGCCCACGGATCGGGGCCGGGGAGCTGTTTTTT,CASSPRIGAGELFF
NA,TRBD1,TRBJ2-7,TRBV30,TGTGCCTGGAGTCCAGGGACAGGTCCCTACGAGCAGTACTTC,CAWSPGTGPYEQYF
NA,NA,TRBJ1-5,TRBV10-1,TGCGCCAGCAGTGAGGGGGGGAAAGGTCAGCCCCAGCATTTT,CASSEGGKGQPQHF
few,NA,TRBJ2-2,TRBV7-2,TGTGCCAGCAGTTCTTTTAAGGAGCTGTTTTTT,CASSSFKELFF
NA,NA,TRBJ1-1,TRBV6-5,TGTGCCAGCAGTCCGACGTCGGGATACACTGAAGCTTTCTTT,CASSPTSGYTEAFF
few,NA,TRBJ2-2,TRBV9,TGTGCCAGCAGCGTGAGGGCCCAGAACACCGGGGAGCTGTTTTTT,CASSVRAQNTGELFF
once,NA,TRBJ2-5,TRBV2,TGTGCCAGCAGTGGTGAGGCGGCGAGTGAGACCCAGTACTTC,CASSGEAASETQYF
NA,TRBD2,TRBJ2-3,TRBV5-4,TGTGCCAGCAGCCGGACTAGCGGACGCACAGATACGCAGTATTTT,CASSRTSGRTDTQYF
NA,TRBD2,TRBJ2-5,TRBV2,TGTGCCAGCAGTGAAGGGGTAGCGGGGCCAGAGACCCAGTACTTC,CASSEGVAGPETQYF
NA,NA,TRBJ2-7,TRBV28,TGTGCCAGCAGTTTGTCGAAACAGGGAGTTAACGAGCAGTACTTC,CASSLSKQGVNEQYF
NA,NA,TRBJ1-2,TRBV10-3,TGTGCCATCAGTATACAGGGAAAAGGCTACACCTTC,CAISIQGKGYTF
once,TRBD1,TRBJ2-5,TRBV27,TGTGCCAGCAGTTTCTCCCGGACAGGGCCGGAGACCCAGTACTTC,CASSFSRTGPETQYF
NA,TRBD1,TRBJ2-1,TRBV20-1,TGCAGTGCTCGACAGGGGGCTGGATTCTTC,CSARQGAGFF
NA,NA,TRBJ1-2,TRBV2,TGTGCCAGCAGTGGTACGGAGCTCAACTATGGCTACACCTTC,CASSGTELNYGYTF
NA,TRBD2,TRBJ2-7,TRBV19,TGTGCCAGTAGTATGGGCACCACTAGCGGGAGTAAGAACGAGCAGTACTTC,CASSMGTTSGSKNEQYF
NA,NA,TRBJ1-1,TRBV2,TGTGCCAGCAGTGAAAGAGGGGGGAACACTGAAGCTTTCTTT,CASSERGGNTEAFF
NA,NA,TRBJ1-5,TRBV19,TGTGCCAGTAGTACTCGAGGCACAGGGACCGGTAACAATCAGCCCCAGCATTTT,CASSTRGTGTGNNQPQHF
NA,TRBD2,TRBJ2-2,TRBV5-5,TGTGCCAGCAGCCCTAGCGGGAGGGACACCGGGGAGCTGTTTTTT,CASSPSGRDTGELFF
NA,NA,TRBJ2-2,TRBV27,TGTGCCAGCAGTTCACAAAGAGGGGGTAACACCGGGGAGCTGTTTTTT,CASSSQRGGNTGELFF
NA,NA,TRBJ1-1,TRBV29-1,TGCAGCGTTGAAGATGCGGGGCGCACATTGAACACTGAAGCTTTCTTT,CSVEDAGRTLNTEAFF
NA,TRBD1,TRBJ1-2,TRBV7-9,TGTGCCAGCAGCTTAGCGCTCAGGACAGGGGGCGCGTACTATGGCTACACCTTC,CASSLALRTGGAYYGYTF
NA,TRBD1,TRBJ1-5,TRBV19,TGTGCCAGTCATCCGGGACAGGGTCGATTTCAGCCCCAGCATTTT,CASHPGQGRFQPQHF
NA,TRBD1,TRBJ1-5,TRBV19,TGTGCCAGTAGTATGACAGGGGGCGACGTTTCAGGTCAGCCCCAGCATTTT,CASSMTGGDVSGQPQHF
NA,NA,TRBJ2-3,TRBV29-1,TGCAGCGTTGAAGAGAGTCATACGCAGTATTTT,CSVEESHTQYF
few,NA,TRBJ1-1,TRBV18,TGTGCCAGCTCACCATTGGACGGACAGAACACTGAAGCTTTCTTT,CASSPLDGQNTEAFF
NA,NA,TRBJ2-4,TRBV6-5,TGTGCCAGCAGTTCCCTACTAGCCAAAAACATTCAGTACTTC,CASSSLLAKNIQYF
NA,TRBD1,TRBJ2-2,TRBV6-5,TGTGCCAGCAGGACAGGGGGCGCGGGGACCGGGGAGCTGTTTTTT,CASRTGGAGTGELFF
NA,TRBD1,TRBJ1-2,TRBV5-6,TGTGCCAGCAGCTTTGGCACAGGGGGGAGGAAGAACTATGGCTACACCTTC,CASSFGTGGRKNYGYTF
NA,TRBD1,TRBJ2-2,TRBV18,TGTGCCAGCTCACCACGGACGGGACAGGGGATCACCGGGGAGCTGTTTTTT,CASSPRTGQGITGELFF
NA,TRBD1,TRBJ1-2,TRBV11-2,TGTGCCAGCAGCTGGCCACCCGGACAGGGAAATTCTAACTATGGCTACACCTTC,CASSWPPGQGNSNYGYTF
NA,NA,TRBJ2-5,TRBV5-1,TGCGCCAGCAGCTTGGGCGCGGGGCCCGGGGAGACCCAGTACTTC,CASSLGAGPGETQYF
NA,TRBD2,TRBJ2-5,TRBV30,TGTGCCTGGATGACGGGGGGGGAGACCCAGTACTTC,CAWMTGGETQYF
NA,TRBD1,TRBJ1-2,TRBV28,TGTGCCAGCACCTTAACCTCAGGGGGAGGCTACACCTTC,CASTLTSGGGYTF
NA,NA,TRBJ2-7,TRBV9,TGTGCCAGCAGCCCAGAGGCCAGGGAAAGCTACGAGCAGTACTTC,CASSPEARESYEQYF
NA,NA,TRBJ2-1,TRBV6-5,TGTGCCAGCAGACAGTTGGATGAGCAGTTCTTC,CASRQLDEQFF
NA,TRBD1,TRBJ2-5,TRBV10-2,TGCGCCAGCAGTAAAAGGGACAGGGGAGAGACCCAGTACTTC,CASSKRDRGETQYF
NA,TRBD1,TRBJ1-2,TRBV18,TGTGCCAGCTCACCTCCTTTGAGGGGGCGGTCGGAGGGCTACACCTTC,CASSPPLRGRSEGYTF
NA,TRBD1,TRBJ2-1,TRBV5-4,TGTGCCAGCAGTTCGCAGGGGGATGAGCAGTTCTTC,CASSSQGDEQFF
NA,NA,TRBJ2-2,TRBV6-4,TGTGCCAGCAGAGCCGATGGAGGGGTGGGCACCGGGGAGCTGTTTTTT,CASRADGGVGTGELFF
NA,NA,TRBJ2-3,TRBV10-1,TGCGCCAGCAGTGCCGGAGATACGCAGTATTTT,CASSAGDTQYF
NA,NA,TRBJ2-3,TRBV11-2,TGTGCCAGCAGCTTAGGGACGGGGGCAGATACGCAGTATTTT,CASSLGTGADTQYF
NA,NA,TRBJ1-1,TRBV29-1,TGCAGCGTTGATTCGTCGGAGATTGAAGCTTTCTTT,CSVDSSEIEAFF
NA,NA,TRBJ1-2,TRBV11-2,TGTGCCAGCAGCCGGGAGGGGGGGACTTCGTATGGCTACACCTTC,CASSREGGTSYGYTF
NA,TRBD1,TRBJ2-5,TRBV9,TGTGCCAGCTCGGGACAGGGGGTTGAGTCAGAGACCCAGTACTTC,CASSGQGVESETQYF
NA,NA,TRBJ1-5,TRBV5-6,TGTGCCAGCAGCTCGGACAGCGGTAGCAATCAGCCCCAGCATTTT,CASSSDSGSNQPQHF
NA,NA,TRBJ2-1,TRBV7-2,TGTGCCAGCAGGGGAATAGGAGGCCTCTACAATGAGCAGTTCTTC,CASRGIGGLYNEQFF
NA,TRBD1,TRBJ2-7,TRBV5-1,TGCGCCAGCAGCTTGGGGTTGGACAGGGGCTACGAGCAGTACTTC,CASSLGLDRGYEQYF